This T cell receptor (beta chain) was recovered during a study of cytomegalovirus exposure and HLA in healthy donors. The study's findings and limits: When a later analysis compared HLA-associated TCR beta chains with equally common others, the HLA-associated chains turned out to be more clonally expanded and to have lower generation probabilities.

Trimming cost V 1 base and J 0 bases; bases outside gene matches: 4. The CDR3 is made up of 17 amino acids. Germline V CDR1 and CDR2: SGHNT, YENEEA. Concerning this clone: As yet, its antigen is unknown.

Primers: 60 Vbeta forward and 13 Jbeta reverse. This table comes from immunoSEQ multiplex PCR, and its TCRdb copy is limited to in-frame clones, with some not included. Of approximately 210,000 clones listed, about 80% are singletons. The material sequenced was PBMCs. This TCR was recovered from a man aged 35 to 55 in good health and CMV-seropositive. The chain carries TRBV11-3 and TRBJ2-1; 9 bases fit TRBD2. The CDR3: CASSLGTSASSYNEQFF. The CDR3 nucleotides are TGTGCCAGCAGCTTAGGGACTAGCGCGAGCTCCTACAATGAGCAGTTCTTC.